This is a list of T cell receptor beta chains from one sample in a study of T-cell memory formation after mild COVID-19. TCRdb itself ran the 5' RACE reads through MiXCR, one entry per CDR3 protein. The repertoire holds about 350,000 distinct CDR3 sequences, 28% seen once, with roughly 12% in the top ten. Sequenced material: PBMCs or a T cell subset sorted from them (not recorded which). The receptors were sampled from an adult woman who had mild COVID-19 (a few samples of this study predate the infection). Cell type and time point are not known. Both conserved end residues are part of each CDR3. D genes are given only for firm matches. Clone size is not always given. Where it is, it says once, few, many or a class for expanded clones.

j_call: TRBJ2-7
cdr3_length: 16
clone_size: few
d_call: TRBD1
v_call: TRBV5-5
cdr3_aa: CASSPGQGKGWNEQYF
cdr3_nt: TGTGCCAGCAGCCCGGGACAGGGCAAGGGTTGGAACGAGCAGTACTTC

j_call: TRBJ1-1
cdr3_length: 18
clone_size: few
d_call: NA
v_call: TRBV7-9
cdr3_aa: CASSLGRSAGPMNTEAFF
cdr3_nt: TGTGCCAGCAGCTTAGGTCGATCGGCAGGGCCCATGAACACTGAAGCTTTCTTT

j_call: TRBJ2-5
cdr3_length: 13
clone_size: NA
d_call: NA
v_call: TRBV3-1
cdr3_aa: CASSPKRGETQYF
cdr3_nt: TGTGCCAGCAGCCCAAAGAGGGGAGAGACCCAGTACTTC

j_call: TRBJ2-1
cdr3_length: 17
clone_size: NA
d_call: TRBD2
v_call: TRBV20-1
cdr3_aa: CSASRGATSGRLNEQFF
cdr3_nt: TGCAGTGCTAGTCGAGGCGCCACTAGCGGGAGGCTCAATGAGCAGTTCTTC

j_call: TRBJ2-7
cdr3_length: 15
clone_size: few
d_call: NA
v_call: TRBV10-3
cdr3_aa: CAISDSRTTTYEQYF
cdr3_nt: TGTGCCATCAGTGATAGTCGTACAACTACCTACGAGCAGTACTTC

j_call: TRBJ1-5
cdr3_length: 13
clone_size: NA
d_call: NA
v_call: TRBV12-3/TRBV12-4
cdr3_aa: CASSLGGIQPQHF
cdr3_nt: TGTGCCAGCAGTTTAGGAGGGATTCAGCCCCAGCATTTT

j_call: TRBJ1-2
cdr3_length: 14
clone_size: many
d_call: TRBD1
v_call: TRBV6-5
cdr3_aa: CASTTGGRGYGYTF
cdr3_nt: TGTGCCAGCACCACAGGGGGAAGGGGCTATGGCTACACCTTC

j_call: TRBJ2-1
cdr3_length: 13
clone_size: NA
d_call: NA
v_call: TRBV7-9
cdr3_aa: CASSLVTSLVQFF
cdr3_nt: TGTGCCAGCAGCTTAGTTACAAGTCTGGTGCAGTTCTTC

j_call: TRBJ2-2
cdr3_length: 16
clone_size: NA
d_call: NA
v_call: TRBV7-6
cdr3_aa: CASSFGDEDNTGELFF
cdr3_nt: TGTGCCAGCAGCTTTGGGGACGAGGATAACACCGGGGAGCTGTTTTTT

j_call: TRBJ2-1
cdr3_length: 12
clone_size: few
d_call: NA
v_call: TRBV7-9
cdr3_aa: CASSLSLHEQFF
cdr3_nt: TGTGCCAGCAGCTTATCCCTCCATGAGCAGTTCTTC

j_call: TRBJ1-2
cdr3_length: 16
clone_size: NA
d_call: TRBD1
v_call: TRBV27
cdr3_aa: CASSPPGTGGAWGYTF
cdr3_nt: TGTGCCAGCAGTCCCCCCGGGACAGGGGGCGCGTGGGGCTACACCTTC

j_call: TRBJ1-6
cdr3_length: 14
clone_size: NA
d_call: NA
v_call: TRBV18
cdr3_aa: CASSPKGKDSPLHF
cdr3_nt: TGTGCCAGCTCACCAAAGGGCAAGGATTCACCCCTCCACTTT

j_call: TRBJ2-2
cdr3_length: 18
clone_size: few
d_call: TRBD2
v_call: TRBV5-1
cdr3_aa: CASSYYPGTSLRAGELFF
cdr3_nt: TGCGCCAGCAGCTACTACCCAGGGACTAGTTTAAGGGCCGGGGAGCTGTTTTTT

j_call: TRBJ2-1
cdr3_length: 15
clone_size: NA
d_call: TRBD2
v_call: TRBV7-2
cdr3_aa: CASSDLAGERKEQFF
cdr3_nt: TGTGCCAGCAGCGATCTAGCGGGAGAACGAAAAGAGCAGTTCTTC

j_call: TRBJ2-2
cdr3_length: 17
clone_size: NA
d_call: TRBD2
v_call: TRBV7-8
cdr3_aa: CASSLEPSGGNTGELFF
cdr3_nt: TGTGCCAGCAGCTTAGAGCCTAGCGGGGGAAACACCGGGGAGCTGTTTTTT

j_call: TRBJ1-2
cdr3_length: 11
clone_size: NA
d_call: NA
v_call: TRBV30
cdr3_aa: CAWSPGDGYTF
cdr3_nt: TGTGCCTGGAGTCCAGGGGATGGCTACACCTTC

j_call: TRBJ2-7
cdr3_length: 12
clone_size: NA
d_call: TRBD2
v_call: TRBV10-3
cdr3_aa: CAISQTSGPSYF
cdr3_nt: TGTGCCATCAGTCAGACTAGCGGACCGTCGTACTTC

j_call: TRBJ1-2
cdr3_length: 15
clone_size: many
d_call: NA
v_call: TRBV20-1
cdr3_aa: CSAGGWSPKSYGYTF
cdr3_nt: TGCAGTGCGGGCGGGTGGAGCCCTAAGAGCTATGGCTACACCTTC

j_call: TRBJ2-1
cdr3_length: 14
clone_size: few
d_call: NA
v_call: TRBV11-1
cdr3_aa: CASSRERLRNEQFF
cdr3_nt: TGTGCCAGCAGCCGGGAAAGGTTAAGGAATGAGCAGTTCTTC

j_call: TRBJ2-7
cdr3_length: 16
clone_size: NA
d_call: NA
v_call: TRBV5-1
cdr3_aa: CASSLASGARADEQYF
cdr3_nt: TGCGCCAGCAGCTTGGCCTCGGGGGCGAGAGCCGACGAGCAGTACTTC

j_call: TRBJ2-1
cdr3_length: 13
clone_size: once
d_call: NA
v_call: TRBV3-1
cdr3_aa: CASSHGIFDEQFF
cdr3_nt: TGTGCCAGCAGCCATGGAATCTTTGATGAGCAGTTCTTC

j_call: TRBJ2-2
cdr3_length: 16
clone_size: NA
d_call: TRBD2
v_call: TRBV24-1
cdr3_aa: CATSDAGAGGTGELFF
cdr3_nt: TGTGCCACCAGTGATGCCGGGGCGGGGGGCACCGGGGAGCTGTTTTTT

j_call: TRBJ2-3
cdr3_length: 14
clone_size: NA
d_call: TRBD1
v_call: TRBV29-1
cdr3_aa: CSVAPGQTTDTQYF
cdr3_nt: TGCAGCGTGGCCCCGGGACAGACCACAGATACGCAGTATTTT

j_call: TRBJ1-2
cdr3_length: 13
clone_size: NA
d_call: TRBD1
v_call: TRBV20-1
cdr3_aa: CSAREPSDRAIVF
cdr3_nt: TGCAGTGCTAGAGAACCTTCGGACAGGGCAATCGTCTTC

j_call: TRBJ2-3
cdr3_length: 15
clone_size: few
d_call: TRBD2
v_call: TRBV30
cdr3_aa: CAWSIAGASTDTQYF
cdr3_nt: TGTGCCTGGAGTATAGCGGGGGCAAGCACAGATACGCAGTATTTT

j_call: TRBJ1-6
cdr3_length: 16
clone_size: few
d_call: TRBD1
v_call: TRBV30
cdr3_aa: CAWRNRDRGQISPLHF
cdr3_nt: TGTGCCTGGAGGAACCGGGACAGGGGGCAGATATCACCCCTCCACTTT

j_call: TRBJ2-2
cdr3_length: 14
clone_size: NA
d_call: NA
v_call: TRBV12-3/TRBV12-4
cdr3_aa: CASRLLGNTGELFF
cdr3_nt: TGTGCCAGCAGGTTACTAGGAAACACCGGGGAGCTGTTTTTT

j_call: TRBJ1-2
cdr3_length: 16
clone_size: NA
d_call: TRBD1
v_call: TRBV24-1
cdr3_aa: CATSDSLTGGNYGYTF
cdr3_nt: TGTGCCACCAGTGATTCTCTGACAGGGGGCAACTATGGCTACACCTTC

j_call: TRBJ2-7
cdr3_length: 21
clone_size: NA
d_call: TRBD2
v_call: TRBV7-2
cdr3_aa: CASSRPGTGAGTSGSSYEQYF
cdr3_nt: TGTGCCAGCAGCCGACCGGGGACAGGCGCCGGGACTAGCGGGAGCTCCTACGAGCAGTACTTC

j_call: TRBJ2-1
cdr3_length: 16
clone_size: NA
d_call: TRBD2
v_call: TRBV12-3/TRBV12-4
cdr3_aa: CASSPLRTSGGGSQFF
cdr3_nt: TGTGCCAGCAGTCCACTGCGGACTAGCGGGGGTGGGAGTCAGTTCTTC

j_call: TRBJ2-3
cdr3_length: 16
clone_size: NA
d_call: NA
v_call: TRBV5-1
cdr3_aa: CASSLDGNPSTDTQYF
cdr3_nt: TGCGCCAGCAGCTTGGACGGGAACCCAAGCACAGATACGCAGTATTTT

j_call: TRBJ2-7
cdr3_length: 16
clone_size: NA
d_call: TRBD1
v_call: TRBV29-1
cdr3_aa: CSVEDQRDRGGNEQYF
cdr3_nt: TGCAGCGTTGAAGATCAGAGGGACAGGGGTGGCAACGAGCAGTACTTC